Below, 18 T cell receptor beta chains from the same sample are listed, as sequenced in a study of blood T cell repertoires in COVID-19. Here immunoSEQ multiplex PCR was the method, and the copy in TCRdb shows in-frame clones only, minus some. The profile shows roughly 380,000 clones, 88% of them singletons. Sequenced input: PBMCs or T cells enriched from blood (not recorded which). The receptors shown here come from a woman aged 25 to 45 who had been exposed to COVID-19.

This clone has just a few counts. The chain has TRBV9 and TRBJ2-7; TRBD1 is a possible D gene (7 bases). This CDR3 contains 15 residues. The V and J ends lost 2 bases and 2 bases respectively, with 14 bases between them. Germline-derived CDR1 and CDR2 are SGDLS and YYNGEE. The CDR3 sequence is CASSVQGEAAYEQYF. Here the CDR3 DNA reads TGTGCCAGCAGCGTCCAGGGGGAGGCAGCCTACGAGCAGTACTTC. Based on the CDR3 plus reference TRBV9 and TRBJ2-7, the full variable domain is DSGVTQTPKHLITATGQRVTLRCSPRSGDLSVYWYQQSLDQGLQFLIQYYNGEERAKGNILERFSAQQFPDLHSELNLSSLELGDSALYFCASSVQGEAAYEQYFGPGTRLTVT.

The chain has TRBV27 and TRBJ2-1; 8 bases fit TRBD2. Trimming at V came to 5 bases and at J to 4 bases, leaving 4 bases not matched to a gene. Looked up from germline, CDR1 is MNHEY and CDR2 is SMNVEV (reference sequence). The CDR3 extends over 14 amino acids. CDR3 sequence reads: CASSTSGTYNEQFF. The CDR3 DNA sequence: TGTGCCAGCAGTACTAGCGGAACATACAATGAGCAGTTCTTC.

The gene calls are TRBV10-2 and TRBJ1-2; a possible D gene is TRBD1 (6 bases). Germline values: CDR1 WSHSY, CDR2 SAAADI. The CDR3 runs 15 residues. Trimming shortened V by 3 bases and J by 3 bases, and 14 bases separated the two germline ends. This CDR3 reads CASSEPGTGHYGYTF. The CDR3 DNA reads as TGCGCCAGCAGTGAACCGGGAACAGGGCACTATGGCTACACCTTC.

The chain combines TRBV7-6 with TRBJ2-7; D is possibly TRBD1 (7 bases). This CDR3 contains 16 residues. Germline V gene lookup returns CDR1 SGHVS and CDR2 FNYEAQ. With 4 bases removed from V and 1 base from J, the gap between germline ends came to 17 bases. As DNA, the CDR3 is TGTGCCAGCAGCTCTGGACAGCCAGGGGGGTCCTACGAGCAGTACTTC. This encodes CASSSGQPGGSYEQYF.

This chain links TRBV4-2 with TRBJ2-6; D is unclear. The CDR3 length is 15 residues. Trimming shortened V by 1 base and J by 2 bases, and 6 bases separated the two germline ends. CDR1 is LGHNA, CDR2 YNFKEQ, per germline. DNA for the CDR3: TGTGCCAGCAGCCAAGCTTTCCCTGGGGCCAACGTCCTGACTTTC. This translates into CASSQAFPGANVLTF.

The chain recombines TRBV27 with TRBJ2-2; possibly TRBD1 for D (5 bases). The CDR3 totals 14 residues. Per the germline V gene, CDR1 is MNHEY and CDR2 is SMNVEV (reference sequence). Trimming removed 5 bases from V and 5 bases from J, with 12 bases in between. CDR3 region: CASSPQTDTGELFF. In DNA, the CDR3 is TGTGCCAGCAGTCCCCAGACAGATACCGGGGAGCTGTTTTTT.

The chain recombines TRBV7-8 with TRBJ1-6; TRBD1 aligns across 9 bases. Looked up from germline, CDR1 is SGHVS and CDR2 is FQNEAQ. This CDR3 comprises 16 residues. The V segment lost 0 bases and the J segment 10 bases; nucleotides outside the gene matches: 7. CDR3 nucleotide sequence: TGTGCCAGCAGCTTAGCTACAGGGGGCTCCGGCTCACCCCTCCACTTT. Protein sequence: CASSLATGGSGSPLHF.

V is TRBV4-2 and J is TRBJ2-1; 9 bases line up with TRBD2. J lost 6 bases, V lost 0 bases, and 12 bases had no gene match. The CDR3 length is 18 residues. Per the germline V gene, CDR1 is LGHNA and CDR2 is YNFKEQ. CDR3 loop: CASSQETLGTSFLNEQFF. The CDR3 bases are TGTGCCAGCAGCCAAGAGACTTTAGGGACTAGCTTTCTCAATGAGCAGTTCTTC.

The chain combines TRBV9 with TRBJ2-1; maybe TRBD1 (6 bases). The CDR3 runs 14 residues. Germline CDR1 is SGDLS and CDR2 is YYNGEE. Deletions cut 3 bases from V and 6 bases from J, with 13 bases between. The CDR3 sequence is CASSAQGRGNEQFF. In nucleotides, the CDR3 is TGTGCCAGCAGCGCACAGGGTAGGGGCAATGAGCAGTTCTTC.

V usage is TRBV7-7 and J usage is TRBJ2-4; possibly TRBD1 for D (6 bases). The CDR3 is 16 residues long. Trimming shortened V by 5 bases and J by 8 bases, and 22 bases separated the two germline ends. Germline assignment: CDR1 SSHAT and CDR2 FNYEAQ (reference sequence). The CDR3 sequence is CASSPLQGSPPDIQYF. The CDR3 DNA is TGTGCCAGCAGCCCTTTACAGGGTTCTCCTCCCGACATTCAGTACTTC.

In the case of this clone: Other DNA sequences in the same sample also yield this CDR3. The chain links TRBV18 to TRBJ2-7; 7 bases match TRBD1. CDR3 length equals 14 residues. The germline V gene has CDR1 KGHSH and CDR2 LQKENI. The V gene end was trimmed by 3 bases and the J gene end by 3 bases; junction bases not matched to a gene: 5. The CDR3 DNA is TGTGCCAGCTCACCCCTGGGACAGAGCTACGAGCAGTACTTC. Translation: CASSPLGQSYEQYF.

This chain connects TRBV7-9 to TRBJ2-7; a possible D gene is TRBD2 (5 bases). CDR1 is SEHNR, CDR2 FQNEAQ, per germline (reference sequence). The CDR3 covers 16 residues. Trimming took off 4 bases at V and 2 bases at J, with 18 bases between the two ends. The CDR3 protein is CASSWASSRGPYEQYF. For the CDR3, the DNA is TGTGCCAGCAGCTGGGCTAGCAGTCGAGGGCCCTACGAGCAGTACTTC.

In its sample, this clone was seen once. Other DNA variants within this sample encode the same CDR3. The chain combines TRBV6-4 with TRBJ2-1; TRBD2 agrees at 7 bases. From germline, CDR1 is MRHNA and CDR2 SNTAGT. The CDR3 is 15 amino acids. Trimming removed 4 bases from V and 0 bases from J; junction bases left unmatched: 3. The CDR3 bases are TGTGCCAGCAGTGGGGAGGGAGGCTCCTACAATGAGCAGTTCTTC. Its translation is CASSGEGGSYNEQFF.

J is TRBJ1-3 and V is TRBV18; the D is unclear. Germline CDR1 and CDR2: KGHSH and LQKENI. This CDR3 is 14 amino acids long. Trimming pared 2 bases from V and 8 bases from J, leaving 13 bases between. The CDR3 here is CASSPTKLADTIYF. The CDR3 DNA follows: TGTGCCAGCTCACCAACCAAGCTAGCAGACACCATATATTTT.

The chain's CDR3 is CASSIPDRAAVGYTF. The DNA for the CDR3 is TGTGCCAGTAGTATCCCCGACAGGGCGGCGGTCGGCTACACCTTC. This chain links TRBV19 with TRBJ1-2; TRBD1 matches at 7 bases. Unmatched junction bases numbered 12, after V lost 3 bases and J lost 8 bases. Germline V lookup: CDR1 LNHDA, CDR2 SQIVND (reference sequence). The CDR3 loop spans 15 amino acids. The variable domain in full, with the rest retrieved from reference TRBV19 and TRBJ1-2, is DGGITQSPKYLFRKEGQNVTLSCEQNLNHDAMYWYRQDPGQGLRLIYYSQIVNDFQKGDIAEGYSVSREKKESFPLTVTSAQKNPTAFYLCASSIPDRAAVGYTFGSGTRLTVV.

In its sample, this clone was seen once. The rearrangement joins TRBV7-9 to TRBJ2-7; D is perhaps TRBD1 (5 bases). Germline assignment: CDR1 SEHNR and CDR2 FQNEAQ (reference sequence). Trimming removed 4 bases at V and 4 bases at J, with 20 bases between. CDR3 size: 16 residues. This CDR3 reads CASSSPLGTDNYEQYF. The CDR3 bases are TGTGCCAGCAGCTCCCCCTTAGGTACGGACAATTACGAGCAGTACTTC.

The chain recombines TRBV6-6 with TRBJ1-3, with D maybe TRBD1 (6 bases). Looked up from germline, CDR1 is MNHNY and CDR2 is SVGAGI (reference sequence). This CDR3 contains 17 residues. V was clipped by 5 bases and J by 2 bases, with 19 bases between them. The CDR3 spells CASSPYPRGGAGNTIYF. The CDR3 nucleotides read TGTGCCAGCAGTCCCTACCCCAGGGGAGGGGCTGGAAACACCATATATTTT.

This clone has more than one count but fewer than ten. V usage is TRBV29-1 and J usage is TRBJ2-3; 10 bases are a match to TRBD1. The CDR3 sequence is 14 residues long. The germline gives CDR1 SQVTM, CDR2 ANQGSEA. V shed 4 bases, J shed 4 bases, and the junction held 5 bases outside the gene matches. In DNA, the CDR3 is TGCAGCGTTGGCGGACAGGGGGTCTCAGATACGCAGTATTTT. Translated: CSVGGQGVSDTQYF.